This TCR beta chain was captured by sequencing in a study of blood T cells in healthy people across ages. A second PCR, run for roughly 7 to 12 cycles, used a sample-barcoded 5' primer plus a J-beta primer mix. MiXCR, applied by TCRdb to the 5' RACE reads, yields one record per CDR3 protein. The data show roughly 1,800,000 distinct CDR3 sequences, with around half seen just once and over 2% held by the top ten. On this clonotype itself: A read error may produce the germline difference seen at one junction end.

CDR3 length: 13 residues. This chain joins TRBV12-3 or TRBV12-4 and TRBJ2-5, with D possibly being TRBD2 (5 bases). This TCR derives from a woman aged 40 to 49 in good health. Sequenced input: blood. The CDR3 nucleotides read TGTGCCAGCAGCTATGACCGAGCGGAGACCCGGTACTTC. Amino acids: CASSYDRAETRYF.